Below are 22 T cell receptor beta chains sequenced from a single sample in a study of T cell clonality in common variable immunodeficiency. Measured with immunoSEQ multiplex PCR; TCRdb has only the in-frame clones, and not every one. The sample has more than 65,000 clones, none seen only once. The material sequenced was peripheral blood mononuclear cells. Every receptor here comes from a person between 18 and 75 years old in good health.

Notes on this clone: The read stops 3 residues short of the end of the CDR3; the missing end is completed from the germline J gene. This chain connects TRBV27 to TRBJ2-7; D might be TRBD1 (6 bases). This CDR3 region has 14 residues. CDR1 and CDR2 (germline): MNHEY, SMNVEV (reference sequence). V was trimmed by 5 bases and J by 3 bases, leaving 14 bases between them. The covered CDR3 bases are TGTGCCAGCAGTCCTCGGGCGGACAGCTACGAG. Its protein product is CASSPRADSYE. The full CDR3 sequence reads CASSPRADSYEQYF.

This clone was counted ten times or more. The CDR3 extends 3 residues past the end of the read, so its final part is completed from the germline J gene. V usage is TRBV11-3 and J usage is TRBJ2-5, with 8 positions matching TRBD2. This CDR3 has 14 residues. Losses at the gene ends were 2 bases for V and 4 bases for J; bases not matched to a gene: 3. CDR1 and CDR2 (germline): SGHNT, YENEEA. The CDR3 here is CASSLNGGGETQYF. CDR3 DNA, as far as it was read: TGTGCCAGCAGCTTAAACGGGGGGGGAGAGACC. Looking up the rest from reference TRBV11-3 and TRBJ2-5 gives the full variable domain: EAGVVQSPRYKIIEKKQPVAFWCNPISGHNTLYWYLQNLGQGPELLIRYENEEAVDDSQLPKDRFSAERLKGVDSTLKIQPAELGDSAVYLCASSLNGGGETQYFGPGTRLLVL.

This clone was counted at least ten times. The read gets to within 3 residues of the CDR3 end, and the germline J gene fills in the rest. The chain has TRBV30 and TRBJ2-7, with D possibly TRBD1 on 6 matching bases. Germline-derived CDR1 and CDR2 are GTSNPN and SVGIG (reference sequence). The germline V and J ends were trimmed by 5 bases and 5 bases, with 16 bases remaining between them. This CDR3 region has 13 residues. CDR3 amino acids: CAWEGESYHEQYF. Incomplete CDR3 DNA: TGTGCCTGGGAGGGGGAGAGCTACCACGAG.

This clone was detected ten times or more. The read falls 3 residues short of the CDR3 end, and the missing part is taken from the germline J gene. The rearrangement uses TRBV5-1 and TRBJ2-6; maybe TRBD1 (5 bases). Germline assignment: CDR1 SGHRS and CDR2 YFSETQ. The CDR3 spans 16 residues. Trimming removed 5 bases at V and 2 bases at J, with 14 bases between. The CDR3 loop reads CASSRERGAGANVLTF. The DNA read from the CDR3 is TGCGCCAGCAGTAGGGAAAGGGGTGCTGGGGCCAACGTC.

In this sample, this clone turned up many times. CDR3 region: CASRGLAADYTQYF. The sequenced part of the CDR3 DNA is TGTGCCAGCAGGGGACTAGCTGCGGACTATACG. The V gene is TRBV6-2 or TRBV6-3, the J gene TRBJ2-3, with 9 positions matching TRBD2. The observed sequence ends 3 residues before the CDR3 terminus, with the missing tail filled in from the germline J gene. The trim removed 6 bases at V and 7 bases at J, leaving 8 bases unmatched. Germline CDR1 reads MNHEY; CDR2 reads SVGEGT. CDR3 length: 14 amino acids.

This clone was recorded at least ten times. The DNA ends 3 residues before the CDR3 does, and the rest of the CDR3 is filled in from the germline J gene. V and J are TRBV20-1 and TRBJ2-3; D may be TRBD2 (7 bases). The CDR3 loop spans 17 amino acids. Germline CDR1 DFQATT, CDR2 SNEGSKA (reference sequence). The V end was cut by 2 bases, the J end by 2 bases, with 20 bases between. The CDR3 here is CSARTPHGGRVTDTQYF. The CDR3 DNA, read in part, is TGCAGTGCTAGAACCCCTCACGGGGGGCGGGTCACAGATACG.

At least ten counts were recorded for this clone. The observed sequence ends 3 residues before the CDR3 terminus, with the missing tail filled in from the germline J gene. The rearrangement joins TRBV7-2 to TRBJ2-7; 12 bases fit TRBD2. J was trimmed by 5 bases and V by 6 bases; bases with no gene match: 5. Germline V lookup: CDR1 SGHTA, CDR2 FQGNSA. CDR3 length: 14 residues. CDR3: CASRLLAGGNEQYF. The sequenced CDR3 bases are TGTGCCAGCAGACTACTAGCGGGAGGCAACGAG.

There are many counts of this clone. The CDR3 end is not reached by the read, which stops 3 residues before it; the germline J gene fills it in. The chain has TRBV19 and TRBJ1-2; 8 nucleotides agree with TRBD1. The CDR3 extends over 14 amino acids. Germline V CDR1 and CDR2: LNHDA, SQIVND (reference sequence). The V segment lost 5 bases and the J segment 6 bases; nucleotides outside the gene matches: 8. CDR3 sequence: CASSYGQGVNGYTF. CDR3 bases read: TGTGCCAGTAGTTACGGACAGGGTGTCAATGGC.

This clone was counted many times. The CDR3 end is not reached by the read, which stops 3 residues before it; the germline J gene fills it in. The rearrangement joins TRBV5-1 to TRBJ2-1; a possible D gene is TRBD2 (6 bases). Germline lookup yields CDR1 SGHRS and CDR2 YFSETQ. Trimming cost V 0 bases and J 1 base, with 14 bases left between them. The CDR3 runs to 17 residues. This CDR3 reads CASSLGLDPRSYNEQFF. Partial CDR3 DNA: TGCGCCAGCAGCTTGGGACTAGATCCAAGGTCCTACAATGAG.

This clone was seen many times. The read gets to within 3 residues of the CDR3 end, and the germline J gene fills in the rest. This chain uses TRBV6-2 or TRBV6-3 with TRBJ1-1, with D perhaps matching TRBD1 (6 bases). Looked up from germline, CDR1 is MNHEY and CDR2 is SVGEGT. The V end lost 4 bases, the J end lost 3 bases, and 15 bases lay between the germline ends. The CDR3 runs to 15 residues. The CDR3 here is CASSWGGQDDTEAFF. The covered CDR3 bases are TGTGCCAGCAGTTGGGGGGGACAAGACGACACTGAA.

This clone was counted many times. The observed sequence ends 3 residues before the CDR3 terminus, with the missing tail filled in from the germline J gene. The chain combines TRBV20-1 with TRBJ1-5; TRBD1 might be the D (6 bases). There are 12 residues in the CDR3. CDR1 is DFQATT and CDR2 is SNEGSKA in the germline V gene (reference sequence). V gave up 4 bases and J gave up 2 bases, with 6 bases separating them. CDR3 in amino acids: CSANRGNQPQHF. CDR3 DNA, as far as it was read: TGCAGTGCTAACAGGGGCAATCAGCCC.

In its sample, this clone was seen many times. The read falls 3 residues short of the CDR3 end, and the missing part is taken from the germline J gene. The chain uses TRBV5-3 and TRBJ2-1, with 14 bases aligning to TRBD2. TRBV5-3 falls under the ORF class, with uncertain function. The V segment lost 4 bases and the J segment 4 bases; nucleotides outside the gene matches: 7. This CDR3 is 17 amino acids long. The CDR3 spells CARSKGTSGGLYNEQFF. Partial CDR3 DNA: TGTGCCAGAAGCAAGGGGACTAGCGGGGGACTTTACAATGAG.

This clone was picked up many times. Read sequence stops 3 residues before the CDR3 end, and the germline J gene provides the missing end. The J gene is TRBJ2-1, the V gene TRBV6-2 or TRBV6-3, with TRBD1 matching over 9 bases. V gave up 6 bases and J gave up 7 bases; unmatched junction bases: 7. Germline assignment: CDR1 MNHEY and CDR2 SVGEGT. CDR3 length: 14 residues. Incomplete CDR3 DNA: TGTGCCAGCAGGAAGACAGGGGGAGGTAATGAG. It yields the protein CASRKTGGGNE. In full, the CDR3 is CASRKTGGGNEQFF.

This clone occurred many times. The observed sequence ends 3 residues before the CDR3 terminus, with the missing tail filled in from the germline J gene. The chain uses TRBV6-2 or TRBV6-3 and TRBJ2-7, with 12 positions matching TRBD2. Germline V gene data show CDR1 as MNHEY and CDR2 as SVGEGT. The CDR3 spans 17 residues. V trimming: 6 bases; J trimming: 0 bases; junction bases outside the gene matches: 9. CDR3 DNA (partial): TGTGCCAGCAGCCTGAGAACTAGCGGGGGGAGCTCCTACGAG. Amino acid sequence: CASSLRTSGGSSYE. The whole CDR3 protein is CASSLRTSGGSSYEQYF.

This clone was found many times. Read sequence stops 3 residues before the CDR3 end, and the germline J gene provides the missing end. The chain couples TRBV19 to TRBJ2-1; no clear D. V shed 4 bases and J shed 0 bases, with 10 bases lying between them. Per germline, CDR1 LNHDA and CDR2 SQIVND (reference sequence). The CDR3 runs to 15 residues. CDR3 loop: CASSTMGDSYNEQFF. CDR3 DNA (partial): TGTGCCAGTAGTACGATGGGCGACTCCTACAATGAG.

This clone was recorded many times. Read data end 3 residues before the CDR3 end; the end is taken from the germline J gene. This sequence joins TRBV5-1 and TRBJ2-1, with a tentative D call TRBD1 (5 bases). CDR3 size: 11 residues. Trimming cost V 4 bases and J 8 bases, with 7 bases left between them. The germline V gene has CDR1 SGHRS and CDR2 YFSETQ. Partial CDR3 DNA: TGCGCCAGCAGCGAAGGGGATGAG. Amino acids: CASSEGDE. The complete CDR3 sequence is CASSEGDEQFF.

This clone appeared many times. The CDR3 sequence: CASSSQGSGTDTQYF. The part of the CDR3 DNA that was read is TGTGCCAGCAGTTCACAGGGTTCGGGCACAGATACG. The chain uses TRBV28 and TRBJ2-3, with D perhaps TRBD1 (6 bases). The DNA ends 3 residues before the CDR3 does, and the rest of the CDR3 is filled in from the germline J gene. The CDR3 consists of 15 residues. The V and J ends lost 4 bases and 1 base respectively, with 12 bases between them. Per germline, CDR1 MDHEN and CDR2 SYDVKM. The full variable domain, rest sourced from reference TRBV28 and TRBJ2-3, is DVKVTQSSRYLVKRTGEKVFLECVQDMDHENMFWYRQDPGLGLRLIYFSYDVKMKEKGDIPEGYSVSREKKERFSLILESASTNQTSMYLCASSSQGSGTDTQYFGPGTRLTVL.

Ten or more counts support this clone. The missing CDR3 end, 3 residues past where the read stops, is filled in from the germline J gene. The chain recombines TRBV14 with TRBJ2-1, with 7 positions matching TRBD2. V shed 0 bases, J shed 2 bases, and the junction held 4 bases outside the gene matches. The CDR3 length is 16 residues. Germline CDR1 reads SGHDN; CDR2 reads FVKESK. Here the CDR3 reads CASSQEAGATYNEQFF. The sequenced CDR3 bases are TGTGCCAGCAGCCAAGAGGCGGGAGCCACCTACAATGAG. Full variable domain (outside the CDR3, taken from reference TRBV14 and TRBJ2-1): EAGVTQFPSHSVIEKGQTVTLRCDPISGHDNLYWYRRVMGKEIKFLLHFVKESKQDESGMPNNRFLAERTGGTYSTLKVQPAELEDSGVYFCASSQEAGATYNEQFFGPGTRLTVL.

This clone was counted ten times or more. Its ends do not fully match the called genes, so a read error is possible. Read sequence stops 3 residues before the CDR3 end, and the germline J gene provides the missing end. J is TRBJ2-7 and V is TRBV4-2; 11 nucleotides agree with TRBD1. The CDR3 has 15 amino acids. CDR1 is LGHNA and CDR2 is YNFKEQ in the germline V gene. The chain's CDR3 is CASSLYGTGGYEQYF. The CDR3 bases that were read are TGCGCCAGCAGCCTATACGGGACAGGGGGCTACGAG.

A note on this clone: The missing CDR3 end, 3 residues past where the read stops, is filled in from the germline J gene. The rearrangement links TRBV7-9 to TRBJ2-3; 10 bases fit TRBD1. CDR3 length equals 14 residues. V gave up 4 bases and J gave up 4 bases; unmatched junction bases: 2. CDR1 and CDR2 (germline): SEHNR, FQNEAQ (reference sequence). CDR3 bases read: TGTGCCAGCAGCTCTGGACAGGGGGCAGATACG. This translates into CASSSGQGADT. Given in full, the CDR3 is CASSSGQGADTQYF.

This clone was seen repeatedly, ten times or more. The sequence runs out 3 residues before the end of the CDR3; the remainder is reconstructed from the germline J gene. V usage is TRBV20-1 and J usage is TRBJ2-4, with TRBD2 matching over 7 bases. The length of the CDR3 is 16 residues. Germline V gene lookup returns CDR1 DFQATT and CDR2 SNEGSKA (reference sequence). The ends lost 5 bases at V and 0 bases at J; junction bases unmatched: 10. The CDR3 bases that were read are TGCAGTGCTCCGAATCTAGCGGTAACAGCCAAAAACATT. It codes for CSAPNLAVTAKNI. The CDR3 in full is CSAPNLAVTAKNIQYF.

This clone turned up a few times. CDR3 amino acids: CASSFGPQDEQYF. The sequenced CDR3 bases are TGCGCCAGCAGCTTCGGTCCCCAGGACGAG. The chain employs TRBV5-1 and TRBJ2-7; D gene unclear. The CDR3 goes on 3 residues after the read ends, and that part is filled in from the germline J gene. Germline CDR1 is SGHRS and CDR2 is YFSETQ. The CDR3 consists of 13 residues. The ends were cut back, 2 bases at V and 5 bases at J, with 11 bases in the middle.